This entry lists 22 T cell receptor beta chains sequenced from one sample in a study of cytomegalovirus exposure and HLA in healthy donors. Primers included in the PCR were 60 Vbeta and 13 Jbeta primers. TCRdb's copy holds only in-frame clones and misses some; the assay was immunoSEQ multiplex PCR. This sample carries 60,000 to 90,000 clones, around two thirds of them seen once, and the ten largest clones take 8.5% to 10%. Specimen: PBMCs. These receptors were collected from a woman aged 45-60 years in good health and CMV-seropositive.

V usage is TRBV5-4 and J usage is TRBJ2-3, with a possible D match to TRBD1 (6 bases). CDR1 and CDR2 from the germline V gene are SGHNT and YYREEE (reference sequence). The V end lost 1 base, the J end lost 0 bases, and 15 bases lay between the germline ends. The CDR3 loop spans 17 amino acids. The CDR3 sequence: CASSLNFGGRSTDTQYF. The DNA of the CDR3 is TGTGCCAGCAGCTTGAATTTTGGGGGCAGGAGCACAGATACGCAGTATTTT.

This clone was counted once. The chain uses TRBV6-5 and TRBJ1-4; 7 nucleotides match TRBD1. CDR1 MNHEY and CDR2 SVGAGI come from the germline V gene. The CDR3 is 16 residues long. With 0 bases clipped from V and 7 bases from J, the junction kept 8 bases outside the gene matches. CDR3 bases: TGTGCCAGCAGTTACTCGACAGGGTTGGCCGTTGAAAAACTGTTTTTT. This translates into CASSYSTGLAVEKLFF.

The chain uses TRBV5-4 and TRBJ2-5, with a tentative D call TRBD2 (6 bases). V dropped 0 bases and J dropped 9 bases, with 15 bases sitting between them. The V gene's germline CDR1 is SGHNT and CDR2 YYREEE (reference sequence). This CDR3 spans 14 amino acids. The CDR3 DNA sequence: TGTGCCAGCAGCTTGGCCGGGACTGGGGAGGCCCAGTACTTC. This encodes CASSLAGTGEAQYF. The full variable domain, in which reference TRBV5-4 and TRBJ2-5 provide the parts outside the CDR3, is ETGVTQSPTHLIKTRGQQVTLRCSSQSGHNTVSWYQQALGQGPQFIFQYYREEENGRGNFPPRFSGLQFPNYSSELNVNALELDDSALYLCASSLAGTGEAQYFGPGTRLLVL.

This clone has only one observation. The chain has TRBV7-2 and TRBJ1-4; 8 nucleotides line up with TRBD1. Germline CDR1 and CDR2: SGHTA and FQGNSA. The CDR3 runs to 13 residues. The junction had 4 bases not matched to a gene; V was cut back by 5 bases and J by 8 bases. The DNA of the CDR3 is TGTGCCAGCAGCACACAGGGGGGGGAAAAACTGTTTTTT. Its translation: CASSTQGGEKLFF.

The chain employs TRBV10-1 and TRBJ2-2; D gene ambiguous. The CDR3 totals 15 residues. CDR1 is WNHNN and CDR2 is SYGVQD in the germline V gene (reference sequence). V lost 0 bases, J lost 2 bases, and 7 bases lay in between. CDR3 protein: CASSESLDNTGELFF. CDR3 in DNA: TGCGCCAGCAGTGAGTCGCTAGACAACACCGGGGAGCTGTTTTTT.

The chain employs TRBV10-2 and TRBJ2-2; 8 nucleotides agree with TRBD1. V dropped 6 bases and J dropped 8; count of bases not matched to a gene: 8. The CDR3 has 14 residues. Germline lookup yields CDR1 WSHSY and CDR2 SAAADI. CDR3: CASRKQGVAGELFF. CDR3 DNA: TGCGCCAGCAGAAAACAGGGGGTAGCGGGGGAGCTGTTTTTT.

This sequence joins TRBV19 and TRBJ2-7, with a tentative D call TRBD2 (5 bases). Germline loops: CDR1 LNHDA, CDR2 SQIVND (reference sequence). The CDR3 loop spans 15 amino acids. Trimming shortened V by 2 bases and J by 5 bases, and 16 bases separated the two germline ends. CDR3 protein: CASSISSYGGDEQYF. For the CDR3, the DNA is TGTGCCAGTAGTATAAGTTCCTATGGAGGCGACGAGCAGTACTTC.

The chain is built from TRBV9 and TRBJ2-7; 7 nucleotides line up with TRBD2. The V gene's germline CDR1 is SGDLS and CDR2 YYNGEE. The CDR3 spans 15 residues. V dropped 4 bases and J dropped 3; count of bases not matched to a gene: 10. This CDR3 is CASSPTGLPSYEQYF. DNA of the CDR3: TGTGCCAGCAGCCCGACGGGACTACCAAGCTACGAGCAGTACTTC.

The V call is TRBV29-1, the J call TRBJ2-7; TRBD1 agrees at 7 bases. Germline V gene lookup returns CDR1 SQVTM and CDR2 ANQGSEA. The trim removed 0 bases at V and 1 base at J, leaving 0 bases unmatched. The CDR3 contains 13 residues. The CDR3 protein is CSVEEGQSYEQYF. The CDR3 DNA follows: TGCAGCGTTGAAGAGGGACAGTCCTACGAGCAGTACTTC.

This rearrangement joins TRBV27 to TRBJ2-3, with TRBD1 matching over 8 bases. V trimming: 3 bases; J trimming: 2 bases; junction bases outside the gene matches: 10. The germline V gene encodes CDR1 MNHEY and CDR2 SMNVEV (reference sequence). The CDR3 has 17 amino acids. DNA for the CDR3: TGTGCCAGCAGTTTTCTCCAAGGACAGGGCTTCACAGATACGCAGTATTTT. Translated: CASSFLQGQGFTDTQYF.

This clone has only a few counts. The chain couples TRBV2 to TRBJ1-4; possible D gene TRBD1, 6 bases. The CDR3 is 15 amino acids. The V and J ends lost 4 bases and 0 bases respectively, with 9 bases between them. CDR1 and CDR2 from the germline V gene are SNHLY and FYNNEI. DNA for the CDR3: TGTGCCAGCAGTGGGACAGAGTCAACTAATGAAAAACTGTTTTTT. Residues: CASSGTESTNEKLFF.

The chain recombines TRBV5-1 with TRBJ1-2; 7 positions match TRBD1. CDR1 and CDR2 (germline): SGHRS, YFSETQ. This CDR3 is built from 15 residues. V trimming: 1 base; J trimming: 1 base; junction bases outside the gene matches: 4. CDR3 nucleotides: TGCGCCAGCAGCTTGAACGGACAGGTTAACTATGGCTACACCTTC. As protein: CASSLNGQVNYGYTF.

This clone was seen more than once but under ten times. The chain has TRBV14 and TRBJ2-4; 7 bases align to TRBD1. The CDR3 runs 16 residues. The ends lost 1 base at V and 0 bases at J; junction bases unmatched: 3. Germline V gene lookup returns CDR1 SGHDN and CDR2 FVKESK. The CDR3 nucleotides are TGTGCCAGCAGCCAAGCGAGGGGGCTAGCCAAAAACATTCAGTACTTC. This encodes CASSQARGLAKNIQYF.

The genes are TRBV28 and TRBJ2-5; TRBD2 is a possible D gene (6 bases). Trimming pared 4 bases from V and 13 bases from J, leaving 19 bases between. Germline CDR1 reads MDHEN; CDR2 reads SYDVKM. The CDR3 has 13 amino acids. The CDR3 region is CASSSELDGGTYF. The CDR3 nucleotides are TGTGCCAGCAGTTCAGAGTTGGACGGGGGAACGTACTTC.

This rearrangement joins TRBV6-5 to TRBJ1-1; possibly TRBD1 for D (6 bases). The CDR3 sequence is 15 residues long. With 6 bases removed from V and 1 base from J, the gap between germline ends came to 15 bases. Germline CDR1 and CDR2: MNHEY and SVGAGI. DNA for the CDR3: TGTGCCAGCAGCCGCAGTGGGGGCTGGAACACTGAAGCTTTCTTT. It codes for CASSRSGGWNTEAFF.

V and J are TRBV4-3 and TRBJ2-7; 7 bases fit TRBD1. CDR1 LGHNA and CDR2 YSLEER come from the germline V gene. The CDR3 consists of 14 residues. The junction had 5 bases not matched to a gene; V was cut back by 3 bases and J by 3 bases. In DNA, the CDR3 is TGCGCCAGCAGCCACCAAGCAGGGGGCTACGAGCAGTACTTC. Amino acids: CASSHQAGGYEQYF.

This clone was detected a few times. This CDR3 reads CASSFDGGSYNEQFF. DNA for the CDR3: TGTGCCAGCAGTTTCGATGGCGGCTCCTACAATGAGCAGTTCTTC. The V call is TRBV28, the J call TRBJ2-1; no firm D call. V lost 3 bases, J lost 0 bases, and 9 bases lay in between. Germline lookup yields CDR1 MDHEN and CDR2 SYDVKM. This CDR3 region has 15 residues.

The CDR3 sequence is CASSVGLAGEQYF. The CDR3 nucleotides are TGTGCCAGCAGCGTAGGATTAGCAGGGGAGCAGTACTTC. The chain links TRBV9 to TRBJ2-7; a possible D gene is TRBD1 (5 bases). V shed 0 bases and J shed 7 bases, with 11 bases lying between them. This CDR3 contains 13 residues. CDR1 is SGDLS and CDR2 is YYNGEE in the germline V gene.

The CDR3 nucleotides are TGTGCCAGCAGACAACGGCGCGGGAGGAATGAGCAGTTCTTC. Translating gives CASRQRRGRNEQFF. The V gene is TRBV11-2, the J gene TRBJ2-1; 8 bases match TRBD2. Losses at the gene ends were 6 bases for V and 7 bases for J; bases not matched to a gene: 8. This CDR3 is built from 14 residues. Germline loops: CDR1 SGHAT, CDR2 FQNNGV.

This sequence joins TRBV2 and TRBJ1-6; the D gene is possibly TRBD1 (5 bases). This CDR3 spans 14 amino acids. Germline CDR1 reads SNHLY; CDR2 reads FYNNEI. V shed 8 bases and J shed 0 bases, with 8 bases lying between them. DNA for the CDR3: TGTGCCAGCGGGAGGGGCTCCTATAATTCACCCCTCCACTTT. This translates into CASGRGSYNSPLHF.

The rearrangement joins TRBV2 to TRBJ1-2; TRBD1 agrees at 7 bases. The length of the CDR3 is 15 residues. Per germline, CDR1 SNHLY and CDR2 FYNNEI. The ends lost 7 bases at V and 5 bases at J; junction bases unmatched: 13. CDR3 in DNA: TGTGCCAGCACCAGACAGGGAGTGATCGGGTATGGCTACACCTTC. Translation: CASTRQGVIGYGYTF.

The gene calls are TRBV28 and TRBJ2-5, with 7 bases matching TRBD1. The J call may not be correct, given that the DNA end is closer to TRBJ2-7. The CDR3 totals 16 residues. Germline V gene data show CDR1 as MDHEN and CDR2 as SYDVKM. The chain's CDR3 is CASSLFGDRGLYEQYF. CDR3 in DNA: TGTGCCAGCAGTTTATTCGGGGACAGAGGACTCTACGAGCAGTACTTC.